A single sample is the source of the 5 T cell receptor beta chains below, sequenced in a study of cytomegalovirus exposure and HLA in healthy donors (dated by TCRdb to about 2017). Library generation was performed with the immunoSEQ multiplex PCR assay. The multiplex PCR relied on a mix of 60 forward primers for TCR Vbeta segments and 13 reverse primers for TCR Jbeta segments. Not all clones reach the TCRdb copy of this immuneACCESS table, which keeps in-frame sequences only. Checked studies attribute under half of the gap to unresolved V genes and leave the rest unexplained. Here the sample has roughly 120,000 clones; roughly 80% occur a single time. Of the sample, approximately 28% is held by the ten largest clones. Sequences were obtained from PBMCs. The receptors derive from a man aged 55-75 years in good health and CMV-seropositive.

The V gene is TRBV4-1, the J gene TRBJ1-1; TRBD1 aligns across 9 bases. V lost 5 bases, J lost 5 bases, and 9 bases stayed unmatched. From germline, CDR1 is MGHRA and CDR2 YSYEKL. This CDR3 is 15 amino acids long. The CDR3 bases are TGCGCCAGCAGCATAGAACAGGGGGCAGGAACTGAAGCTTTCTTT. Protein product: CASSIEQGAGTEAFF.

The chain combines TRBV5-4 with TRBJ2-7, with 8 bases fitting TRBD2. This CDR3 has 14 residues. V dropped 0 bases and J dropped 6; count of bases not matched to a gene: 5. In germline, CDR1 is SGHNT, CDR2 YYREEE (reference sequence). Written as DNA, the CDR3 is TGTGCCAGCAGCTTGGGGACTAGCTTTCGCGAGCAGTACTTC. Translation: CASSLGTSFREQYF.

The gene calls are TRBV5-1 and TRBJ2-3; 7 bases are shared with TRBD2. Unmatched junction bases numbered 9, after V lost 0 bases and J lost 5 bases. There are 16 residues in the CDR3. CDR1 and CDR2 (germline): SGHRS, YFSETQ. CDR3 DNA sequence: TGCGCCAGCAGCTTGGCCCTAGCGGCCCTGGGAGATACGCAGTATTTT. It codes for CASSLALAALGDTQYF.

This clone was seen only once. CDR3 residues: CASSLGLAGFNEQFF. CDR3 nucleotide sequence: TGTGCCAGCAGCTTAGGCCTAGCGGGTTTCAATGAGCAGTTCTTC. The chain couples TRBV7-9 to TRBJ2-1; 8 bases line up with TRBD2. After removal of 1 base from V and 6 bases from J, the junction contained 5 bases not matched to a gene. The CDR3 has 15 amino acids. CDR1 is SEHNR, CDR2 FQNEAQ, per germline (reference sequence).

This clone was recorded a few times. The CDR3 protein is CASSPVGLADTDTQYF. The CDR3 nucleotides read TGTGCCAGCAGCCCAGTCGGACTAGCGGACACAGATACGCAGTATTTT. The genes are TRBV7-6 and TRBJ2-3; 10 bases fit TRBD2. V was pared by 5 bases and J by 2 bases, with 7 bases of the junction left unmatched. CDR3 size: 16 residues. Germline V lookup: CDR1 SGHVS, CDR2 FNYEAQ.